These 2 T cell receptor beta chains were all obtained from the same sample, sequenced in a study of blood T cells in healthy people across ages. A second PCR of 7 to 11 cycles used a sample-barcoded 5' primer and a J-beta primer mix. TCRdb re-called the 5' RACE reads with MiXCR, one entry per CDR3 protein. The sample holds a few hundred thousand distinct CDR3 sequences, 25% to 30% seen once. The sequenced material came from blood. The receptors were sampled from a woman in her seventies in good health.

The J gene is TRBJ2-5, the V gene TRBV14; weak D call: TRBD1 (6 bases). The J call is in doubt because the DNA end fits TRBJ2-1 better. The germline V gene encodes CDR1 SGHDN and CDR2 FVKESK. The CDR3 is 13 amino acids. DNA for the CDR3: TGTGCCAGCAGCCAATCCAGGGGCAATGAGCAGTTCTTC. Translation: CASSQSRGNEQFF.

Regarding this clonotype: A much bigger clone sits one base away, suggesting this may be a read error. The CDR3: CSVVRSNYGYTF. CDR3 bases: TGCAGCGTTGTAAGGAGTAACTATGGCTACACCTTC. The rearrangement links TRBV29-1 to TRBJ1-2; D gene uncertain. V was shortened by 4 bases and J by 1 base, with 7 bases between the two germline ends. From germline, CDR1 is SQVTM and CDR2 ANQGSEA. The CDR3 is 12 residues long.